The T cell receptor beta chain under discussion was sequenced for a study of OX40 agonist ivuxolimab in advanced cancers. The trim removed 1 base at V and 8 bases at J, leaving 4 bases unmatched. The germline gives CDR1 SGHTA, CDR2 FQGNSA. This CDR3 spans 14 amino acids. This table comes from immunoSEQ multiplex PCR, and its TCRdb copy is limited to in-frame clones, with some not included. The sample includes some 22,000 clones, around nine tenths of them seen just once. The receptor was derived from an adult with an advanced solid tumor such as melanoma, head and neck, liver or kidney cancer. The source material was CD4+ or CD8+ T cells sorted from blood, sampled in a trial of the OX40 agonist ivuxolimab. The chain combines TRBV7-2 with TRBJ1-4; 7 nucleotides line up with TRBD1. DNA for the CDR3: TGTGCCAGCAGCTTAGGACAGGGAAGGGAAAAACTGTTTTTT. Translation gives CASSLGQGREKLFF.